This section outlines one TCR beta chain sequence together with its context. This specimen comes from a study of blood T cell repertoires in COVID-19. The wider study: Material from acute and convalescent COVID-19 was sourced from the United States, Italy and Spain.

Authors' methods: Amplification of reference gene primers provided the estimated nucleated cell counts. Sequencing used immunoSEQ multiplex PCR; TCRdb keeps in-frame clones, though not all of them. That table furnishes V, J and clone size, whereas the DNA furnished D and trimming. The table shows 130,000 to 150,000 clones, with about 83% occurring only once. Germline-derived CDR1 and CDR2 are SGHTA and FQGNSA. Trimming cost V 4 bases and J 4 bases; bases outside gene matches: 3. The CDR3 has 13 amino acids. This TCR was recovered from a woman in her 50s with active or convalescent COVID-19. Sequencing input: peripheral blood. This rearrangement joins TRBV7-2 to TRBJ1-2; 7 positions agree with TRBD1. In nucleotides, the CDR3 is TGTGCCAGCAGCTCGGGACAGTTCTATGGCTACACCTTC. This sequence encodes CASSSGQFYGYTF.